This T cell receptor beta chain is from a study of cytomegalovirus exposure and HLA in healthy donors. Study-wide points: Within an earlier analysis, most TCR beta V segments proved productive either about 87% or about 30% of the time. Reportedly, TCR beta sequences accurately predicted HLA-A and HLA-B alleles in most subjects. In a later analysis, an Asian-associated ancestry cluster reportedly showed fewer N-insertions than the approximately 640-donor mean.

The primer mix had 60 Vbeta and 13 Jbeta primers. Measured with immunoSEQ multiplex PCR; TCRdb has only the in-frame clones, and not every one. The data show under 150,000 clones, over 60% seen once. Concerning this clone itself: The antigen remains undetermined.

V gave up 5 bases and J gave up 1 base, with 12 bases separating them. The germline CDR1 and CDR2 sequences are SEHNR and FQNEAQ (reference sequence). This CDR3 comprises 16 residues. J is TRBJ2-6 and V is TRBV7-9; a possible D gene is TRBD2 (6 bases). This clonotype originated in a man aged 40-49 years in good health and CMV-seronegative. Sequencing was done on a sample of PBMCs. CDR3 sequence (DNA): TGTGCCAGCAGCCCATGGGGGGAGTCTGGGGCCAACGTCCTGACTTTC. Its translation is CASSPWGESGANVLTF.